This TCR beta chain was captured in a study of blood T cells in healthy people across ages. Across the whole study: Every two T cells gave about one barcoded beta molecule via template switching.

Those donating, healthy Caucasian individuals from Russia, were aged about 6 to 95. CDR1 is DFQATT and CDR2 is SNEGSKA in the germline V gene (reference sequence). The CDR3 covers 13 residues. Primers used in a second PCR of roughly 6 to 12 cycles were a sample-barcoded 5' primer and a J-beta primer mix. Every cDNA was tagged by a template-switch adaptor with 12 random nucleotides. TCRdb reprocessed the 5' RACE reads via MiXCR and lists one record per CDR3 protein. The sample holds approximately 1,700,000 distinct CDR3 sequences, around 40% seen once. This clonotype has a handful of counts. The origin of this receptor is a human donor in good health. The sample consisted of blood. The gene calls are TRBV20-1 and TRBJ2-4; tentatively, D is TRBD1 (5 bases). The J call is uncertain, as TRBJ2-7 better fits the DNA end. DNA of the CDR3: TGCAGTGCTAGGGTTCAGGGAAGGTACGAGCAGTACTTC. As protein: CSARVQGRYEQYF.